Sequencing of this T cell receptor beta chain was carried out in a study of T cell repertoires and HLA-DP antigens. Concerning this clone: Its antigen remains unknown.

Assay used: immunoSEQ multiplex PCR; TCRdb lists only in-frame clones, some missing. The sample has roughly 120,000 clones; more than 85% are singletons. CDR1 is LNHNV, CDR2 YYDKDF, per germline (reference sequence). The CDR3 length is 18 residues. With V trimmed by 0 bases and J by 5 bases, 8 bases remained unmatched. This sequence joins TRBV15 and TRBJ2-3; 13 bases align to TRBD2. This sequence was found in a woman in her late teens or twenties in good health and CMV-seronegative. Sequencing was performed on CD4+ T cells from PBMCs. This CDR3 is CATSRDPGTSGIIDTQYF. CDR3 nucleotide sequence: TGTGCCACCAGCAGAGATCCCGGGACTAGCGGGATCATAGATACGCAGTATTTT.